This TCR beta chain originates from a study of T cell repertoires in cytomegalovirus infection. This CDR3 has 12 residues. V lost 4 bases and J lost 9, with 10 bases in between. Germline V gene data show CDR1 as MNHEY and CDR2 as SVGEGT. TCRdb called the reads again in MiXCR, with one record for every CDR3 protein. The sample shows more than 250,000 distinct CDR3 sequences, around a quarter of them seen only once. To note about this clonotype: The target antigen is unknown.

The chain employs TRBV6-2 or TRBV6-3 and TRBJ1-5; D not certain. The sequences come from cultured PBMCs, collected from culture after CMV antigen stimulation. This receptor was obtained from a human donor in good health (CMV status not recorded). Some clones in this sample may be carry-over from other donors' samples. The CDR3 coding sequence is TGTGCCAGCAGTTTGGGCCTGTGGCCCCAGCATTTT. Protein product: CASSLGLWPQHF.